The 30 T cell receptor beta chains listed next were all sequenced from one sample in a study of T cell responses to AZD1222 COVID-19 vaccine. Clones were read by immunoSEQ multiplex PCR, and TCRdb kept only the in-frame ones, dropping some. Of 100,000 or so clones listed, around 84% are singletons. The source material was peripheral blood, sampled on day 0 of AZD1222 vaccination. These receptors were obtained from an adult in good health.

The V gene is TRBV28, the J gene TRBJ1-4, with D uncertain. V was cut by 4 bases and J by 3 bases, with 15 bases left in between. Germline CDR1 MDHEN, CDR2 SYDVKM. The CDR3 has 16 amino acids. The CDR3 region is CASSSPSASSNEKLFF. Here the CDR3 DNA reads TGTGCCAGCAGTTCCCCCTCAGCCTCCTCTAATGAAAAACTGTTTTTT.

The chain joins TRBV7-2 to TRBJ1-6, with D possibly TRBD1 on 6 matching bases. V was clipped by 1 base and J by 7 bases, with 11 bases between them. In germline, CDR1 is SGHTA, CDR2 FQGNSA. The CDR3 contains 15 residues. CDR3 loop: CASSLDRAGNSPLHF. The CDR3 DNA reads TGTGCCAGCAGCTTAGACAGGGCTGGAAATTCACCCCTCCACTTT. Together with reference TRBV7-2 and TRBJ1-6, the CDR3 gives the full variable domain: GAGVSQSPSNKVTEKGKDVELRCDPISGHTALYWYRQSLGQGLEFLIYFQGNSAPDKSGLPSDRFSAERTGGSVSTLTIQRTQQEDSAVYLCASSLDRAGNSPLHFGNGTRLTVT.

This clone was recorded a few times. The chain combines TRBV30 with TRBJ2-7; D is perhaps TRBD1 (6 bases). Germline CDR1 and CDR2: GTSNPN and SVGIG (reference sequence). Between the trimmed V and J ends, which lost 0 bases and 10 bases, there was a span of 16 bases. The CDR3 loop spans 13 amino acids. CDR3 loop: CAWSVLEGDAQYF. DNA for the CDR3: TGTGCCTGGAGTGTACTCGAGGGGGACGCTCAGTACTTC.

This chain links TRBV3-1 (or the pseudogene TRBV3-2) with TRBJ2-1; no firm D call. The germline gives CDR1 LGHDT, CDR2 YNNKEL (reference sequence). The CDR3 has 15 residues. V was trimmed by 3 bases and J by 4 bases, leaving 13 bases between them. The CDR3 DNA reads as TGTGCCAGCAGCCACGCCCCGGGTTCATACAATGAGCAGTTCTTC. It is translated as CASSHAPGSYNEQFF.

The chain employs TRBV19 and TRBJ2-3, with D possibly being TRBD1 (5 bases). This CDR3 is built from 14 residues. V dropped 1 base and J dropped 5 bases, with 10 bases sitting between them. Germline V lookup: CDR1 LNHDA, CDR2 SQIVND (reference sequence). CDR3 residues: CASSIVTDQDTQYF. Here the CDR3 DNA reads TGTGCCAGTAGTATAGTGACAGATCAAGATACGCAGTATTTT.

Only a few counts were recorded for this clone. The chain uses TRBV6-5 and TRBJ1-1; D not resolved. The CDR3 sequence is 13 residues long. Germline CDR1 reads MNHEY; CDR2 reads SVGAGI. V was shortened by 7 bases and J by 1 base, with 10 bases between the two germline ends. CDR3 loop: CASTRQSNTEAFF. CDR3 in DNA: TGTGCCAGCACAAGGCAGTCGAACACTGAAGCTTTCTTT.

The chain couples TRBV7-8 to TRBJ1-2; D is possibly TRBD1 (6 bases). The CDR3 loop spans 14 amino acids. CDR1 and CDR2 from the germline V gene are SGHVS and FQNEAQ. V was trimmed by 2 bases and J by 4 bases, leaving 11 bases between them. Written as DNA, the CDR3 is TGTGCCAGCAGCTTACCGGGGGCAGGCTATGGCTACACCTTC. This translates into CASSLPGAGYGYTF.

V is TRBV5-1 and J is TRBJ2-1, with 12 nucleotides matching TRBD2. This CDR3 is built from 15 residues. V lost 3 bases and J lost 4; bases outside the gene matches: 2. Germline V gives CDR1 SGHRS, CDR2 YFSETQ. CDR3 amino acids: CASSSLAGGYNEQFF. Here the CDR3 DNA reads TGCGCCAGCAGCTCACTAGCGGGGGGTTACAATGAGCAGTTCTTC.

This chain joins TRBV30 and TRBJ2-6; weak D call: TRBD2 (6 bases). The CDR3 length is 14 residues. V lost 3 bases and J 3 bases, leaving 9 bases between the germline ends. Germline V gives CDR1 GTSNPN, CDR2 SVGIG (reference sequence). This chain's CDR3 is CAWSLGGGANVLTF. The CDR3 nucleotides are TGTGCCTGGAGCTTGGGGGGTGGGGCCAACGTCCTGACTTTC.

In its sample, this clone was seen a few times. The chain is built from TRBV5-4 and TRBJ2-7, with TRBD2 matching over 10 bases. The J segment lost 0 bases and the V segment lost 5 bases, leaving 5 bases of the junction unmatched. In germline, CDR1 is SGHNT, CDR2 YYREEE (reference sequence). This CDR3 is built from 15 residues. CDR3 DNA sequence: TGTGCCAGCAGTGATTCTAGCGGGAGCTCCTACGAGCAGTACTTC. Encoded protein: CASSDSSGSSYEQYF.

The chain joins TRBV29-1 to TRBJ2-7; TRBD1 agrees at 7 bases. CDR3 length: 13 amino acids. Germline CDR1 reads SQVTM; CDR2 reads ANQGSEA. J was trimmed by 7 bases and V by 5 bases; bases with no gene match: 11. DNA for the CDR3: TGCAGCGTTTCTAGCAAGCAGGGGGAAGAGCAGTACTTC. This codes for CSVSSKQGEEQYF.

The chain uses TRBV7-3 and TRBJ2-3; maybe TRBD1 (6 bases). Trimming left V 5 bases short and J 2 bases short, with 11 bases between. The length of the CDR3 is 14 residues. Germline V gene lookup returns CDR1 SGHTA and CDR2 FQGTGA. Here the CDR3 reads CASSPDRYTDTQYF. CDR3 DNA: TGTGCCAGCAGCCCGGACAGATACACAGATACGCAGTATTTT.

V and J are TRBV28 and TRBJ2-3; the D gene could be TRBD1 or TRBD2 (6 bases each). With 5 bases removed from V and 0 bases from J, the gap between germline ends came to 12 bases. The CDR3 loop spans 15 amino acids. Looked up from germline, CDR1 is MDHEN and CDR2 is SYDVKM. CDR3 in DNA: TGTGCCAGCAGTCCGCAGGGGACTAGCACAGATACGCAGTATTTT. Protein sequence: CASSPQGTSTDTQYF.

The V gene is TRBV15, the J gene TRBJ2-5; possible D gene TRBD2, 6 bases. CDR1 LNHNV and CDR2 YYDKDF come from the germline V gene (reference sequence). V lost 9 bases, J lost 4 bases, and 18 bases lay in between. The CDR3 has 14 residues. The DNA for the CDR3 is TGTGCCACTTCCCCCGGCGGGGACGGAGAGACCCAGTACTTC. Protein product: CATSPGGDGETQYF.

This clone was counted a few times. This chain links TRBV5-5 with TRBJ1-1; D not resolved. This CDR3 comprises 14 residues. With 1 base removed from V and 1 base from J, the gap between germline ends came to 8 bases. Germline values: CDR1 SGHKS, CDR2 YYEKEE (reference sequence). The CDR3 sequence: CASSLLSGNTEAFF. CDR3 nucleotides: TGTGCCAGCAGCTTGCTTTCGGGGAACACTGAAGCTTTCTTT.

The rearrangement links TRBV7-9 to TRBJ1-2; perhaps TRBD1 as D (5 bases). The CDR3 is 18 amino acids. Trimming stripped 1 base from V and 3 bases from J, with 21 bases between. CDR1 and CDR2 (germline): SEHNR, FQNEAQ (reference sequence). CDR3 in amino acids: CASSLDRATATPDYGYTF. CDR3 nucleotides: TGTGCCAGCAGCTTAGACCGGGCGACAGCGACTCCTGACTATGGCTACACCTTC. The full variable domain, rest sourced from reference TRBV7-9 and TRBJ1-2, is DTGVSQNPRHKITKRGQNVTFRCDPISEHNRLYWYRQTLGQGPEFLTYFQNEAQLEKSRLLSDRFSAERPKGSFSTLEIQRTEQGDSAMYLCASSLDRATATPDYGYTFGSGTRLTVV.

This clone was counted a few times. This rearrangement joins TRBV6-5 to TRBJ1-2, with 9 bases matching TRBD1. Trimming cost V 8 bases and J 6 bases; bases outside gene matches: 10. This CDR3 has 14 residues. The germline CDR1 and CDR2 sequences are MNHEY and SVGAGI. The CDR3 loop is CASSYRGLRNGYTF. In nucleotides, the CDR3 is TGTGCCAGCTCCTACAGGGGGCTCAGGAATGGCTACACCTTC.

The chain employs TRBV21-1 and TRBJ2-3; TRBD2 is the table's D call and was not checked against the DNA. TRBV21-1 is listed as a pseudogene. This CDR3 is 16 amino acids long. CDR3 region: CASSPRGAGGEDTQYF. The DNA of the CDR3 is TGTGCCAGCAGCCCCCGAGGGGCGGGAGGGGAAGATACGCAGTATTTT.

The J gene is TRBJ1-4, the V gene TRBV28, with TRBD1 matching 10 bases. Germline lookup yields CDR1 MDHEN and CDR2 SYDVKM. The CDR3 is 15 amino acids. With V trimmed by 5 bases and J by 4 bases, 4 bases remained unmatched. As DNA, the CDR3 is TGTGCCAGCAGTGGCTGGACAGGGGGTAATGAAAAACTGTTTTTT. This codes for CASSGWTGGNEKLFF.

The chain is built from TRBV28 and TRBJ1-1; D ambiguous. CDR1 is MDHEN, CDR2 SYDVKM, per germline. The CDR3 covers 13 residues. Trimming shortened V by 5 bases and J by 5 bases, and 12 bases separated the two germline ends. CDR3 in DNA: TGTGCCAGCAGTCTTCGAGTAGGGACTGAAGCTTTCTTT. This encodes CASSLRVGTEAFF.

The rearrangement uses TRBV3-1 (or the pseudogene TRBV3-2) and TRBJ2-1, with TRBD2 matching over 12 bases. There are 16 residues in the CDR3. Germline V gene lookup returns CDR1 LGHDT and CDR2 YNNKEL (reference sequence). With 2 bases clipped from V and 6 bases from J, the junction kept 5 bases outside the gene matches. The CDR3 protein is CASSQPLAGGINEQFF. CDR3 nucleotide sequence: TGTGCCAGCAGCCAACCTCTAGCGGGGGGGATCAATGAGCAGTTCTTC.

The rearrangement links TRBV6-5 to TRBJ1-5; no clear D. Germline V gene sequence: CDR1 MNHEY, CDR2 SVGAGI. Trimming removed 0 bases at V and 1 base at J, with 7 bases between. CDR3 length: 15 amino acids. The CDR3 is CASSYSVGSNQPQHF. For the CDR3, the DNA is TGTGCCAGCAGTTACTCGGTGGGGAGCAATCAGCCCCAGCATTTT.

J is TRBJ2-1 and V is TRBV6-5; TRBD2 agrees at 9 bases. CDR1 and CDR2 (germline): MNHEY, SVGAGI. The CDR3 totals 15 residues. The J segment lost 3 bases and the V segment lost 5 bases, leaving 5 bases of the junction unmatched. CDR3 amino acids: CASSRPSGNYNEQFF. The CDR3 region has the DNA TGTGCCAGCAGTCGGCCTAGCGGGAACTACAATGAGCAGTTCTTC.

The CDR3 is CASSGGLLAYEQYF. The DNA of the CDR3 is TGTGCCAGTAGTGGAGGGCTCTTAGCGTACGAGCAGTACTTC. The rearrangement links TRBV19 to TRBJ2-7, with D possibly matching TRBD2 (6 bases). Trimming pared 5 bases from V and 4 bases from J, leaving 15 bases between. Germline CDR1 reads LNHDA; CDR2 reads SQIVND (reference sequence). The CDR3 spans 14 residues.

CDR3 DNA: TGTGCCAGCAGCTCCGAACGGGGGGTGACTGAAGCTTTCTTT. It yields the protein CASSSERGVTEAFF. The chain joins TRBV2 to TRBJ1-1, with D perhaps TRBD1 (5 bases). V was trimmed by 6 bases and J by 5 bases, leaving 16 bases between them. Germline V gives CDR1 SNHLY, CDR2 FYNNEI. The CDR3 runs to 14 residues.

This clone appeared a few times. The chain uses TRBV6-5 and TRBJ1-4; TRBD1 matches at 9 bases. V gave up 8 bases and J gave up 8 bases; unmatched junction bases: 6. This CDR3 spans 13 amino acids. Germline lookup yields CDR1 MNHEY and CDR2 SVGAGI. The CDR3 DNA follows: TGTGCCAGCGACCCCGGGACAGGGGAAAAACTGTTTTTT. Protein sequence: CASDPGTGEKLFF.

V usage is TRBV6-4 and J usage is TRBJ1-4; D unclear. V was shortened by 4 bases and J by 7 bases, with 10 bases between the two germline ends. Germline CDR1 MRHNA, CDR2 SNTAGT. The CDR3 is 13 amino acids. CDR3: CASSAKSGEKLFF. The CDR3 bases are TGTGCCAGCAGTGCCAAGTCTGGTGAAAAACTGTTTTTT.

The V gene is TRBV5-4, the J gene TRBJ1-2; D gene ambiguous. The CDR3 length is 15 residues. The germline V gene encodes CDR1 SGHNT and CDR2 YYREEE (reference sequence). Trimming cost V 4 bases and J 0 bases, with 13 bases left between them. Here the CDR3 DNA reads TGTGCCAGCAGCATGGGAGGGTTTACTAACTATGGCTACACCTTC. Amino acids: CASSMGGFTNYGYTF.

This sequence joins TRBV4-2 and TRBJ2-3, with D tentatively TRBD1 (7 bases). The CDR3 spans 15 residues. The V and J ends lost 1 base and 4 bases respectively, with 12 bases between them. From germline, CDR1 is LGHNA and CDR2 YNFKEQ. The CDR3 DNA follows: TGTGCCAGCAGCCAAGGACTAGGGGGCGCAGATACGCAGTATTTT. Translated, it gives CASSQGLGGADTQYF.

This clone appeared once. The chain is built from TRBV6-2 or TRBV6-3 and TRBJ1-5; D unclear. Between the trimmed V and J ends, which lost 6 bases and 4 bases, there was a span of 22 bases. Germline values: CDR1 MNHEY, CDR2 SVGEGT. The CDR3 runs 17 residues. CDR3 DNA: TGTGCCAGCAGCCTCCCCGAAGTGGGGTATCGAAATCAGCCCCAGCATTTT. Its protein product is CASSLPEVGYRNQPQHF.